In its sample, the clone carrying this T cell receptor beta chain was seen a few times. This sample was taken from a study of T cells after yellow fever vaccination. Each CDR3 protein is one row after TCRdb ran MiXCR on the 5' RACE reads. In the table there are a few hundred thousand distinct CDR3 sequences, 17% of which are singletons. Germline V gene data show CDR1 as KGHSH and CDR2 as LQKENI. The CDR3 totals 13 residues. Trimming removed 6 bases from V and 4 bases from J, with 10 bases in between. The chain links TRBV18 to TRBJ2-1; possible D gene TRBD1, 6 bases. The source of this sequence is a man between 18 and 35 years old who received the YFV17D yellow fever vaccine. The sample in question was PBMCs, obtained about 5 days after the first yellow fever vaccination. The CDR3 nucleotides are TGTGCCAGCTCGGAGACAGGTTACAATGAGCAGTTCTTC. Protein product: CASSETGYNEQFF.